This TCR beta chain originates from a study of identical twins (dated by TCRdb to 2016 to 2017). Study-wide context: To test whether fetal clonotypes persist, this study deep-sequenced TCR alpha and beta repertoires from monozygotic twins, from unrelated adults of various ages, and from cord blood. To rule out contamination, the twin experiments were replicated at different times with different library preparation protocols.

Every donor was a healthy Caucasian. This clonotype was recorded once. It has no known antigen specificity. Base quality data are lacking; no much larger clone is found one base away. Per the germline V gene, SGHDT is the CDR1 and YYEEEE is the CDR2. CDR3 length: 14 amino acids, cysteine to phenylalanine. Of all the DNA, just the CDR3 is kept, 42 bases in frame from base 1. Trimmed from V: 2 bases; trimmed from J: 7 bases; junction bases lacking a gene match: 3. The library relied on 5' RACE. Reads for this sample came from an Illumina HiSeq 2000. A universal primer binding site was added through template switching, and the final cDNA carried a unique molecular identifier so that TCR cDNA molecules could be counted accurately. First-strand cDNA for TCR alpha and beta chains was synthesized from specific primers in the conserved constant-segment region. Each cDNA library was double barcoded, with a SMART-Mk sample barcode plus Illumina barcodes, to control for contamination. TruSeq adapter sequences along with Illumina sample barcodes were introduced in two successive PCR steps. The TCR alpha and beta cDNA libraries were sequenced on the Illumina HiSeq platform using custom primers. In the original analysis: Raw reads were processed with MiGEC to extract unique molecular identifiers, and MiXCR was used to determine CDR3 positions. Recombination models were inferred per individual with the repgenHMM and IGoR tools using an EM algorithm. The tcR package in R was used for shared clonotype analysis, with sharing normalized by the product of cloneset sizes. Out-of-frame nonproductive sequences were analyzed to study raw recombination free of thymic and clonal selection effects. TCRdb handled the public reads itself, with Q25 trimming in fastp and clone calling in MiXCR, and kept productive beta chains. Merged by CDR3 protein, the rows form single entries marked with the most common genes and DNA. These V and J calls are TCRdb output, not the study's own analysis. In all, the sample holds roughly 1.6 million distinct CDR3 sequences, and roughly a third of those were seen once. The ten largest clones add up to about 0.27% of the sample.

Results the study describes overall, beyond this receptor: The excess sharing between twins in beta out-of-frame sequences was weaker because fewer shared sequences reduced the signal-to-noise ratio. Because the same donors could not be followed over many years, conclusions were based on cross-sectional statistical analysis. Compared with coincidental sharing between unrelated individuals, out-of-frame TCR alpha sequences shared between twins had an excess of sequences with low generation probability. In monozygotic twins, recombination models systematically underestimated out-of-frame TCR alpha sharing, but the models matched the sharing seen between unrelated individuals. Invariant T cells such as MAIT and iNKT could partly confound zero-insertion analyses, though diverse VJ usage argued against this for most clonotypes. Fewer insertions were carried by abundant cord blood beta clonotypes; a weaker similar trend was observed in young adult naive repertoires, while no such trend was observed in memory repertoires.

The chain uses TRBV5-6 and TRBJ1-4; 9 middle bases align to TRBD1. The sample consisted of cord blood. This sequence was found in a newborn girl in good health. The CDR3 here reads CASSFGTGLEKLFF. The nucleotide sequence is TGTGCCAGCAGCTTTGGGACAGGGCTTGAAAAACTGTTTTTT.